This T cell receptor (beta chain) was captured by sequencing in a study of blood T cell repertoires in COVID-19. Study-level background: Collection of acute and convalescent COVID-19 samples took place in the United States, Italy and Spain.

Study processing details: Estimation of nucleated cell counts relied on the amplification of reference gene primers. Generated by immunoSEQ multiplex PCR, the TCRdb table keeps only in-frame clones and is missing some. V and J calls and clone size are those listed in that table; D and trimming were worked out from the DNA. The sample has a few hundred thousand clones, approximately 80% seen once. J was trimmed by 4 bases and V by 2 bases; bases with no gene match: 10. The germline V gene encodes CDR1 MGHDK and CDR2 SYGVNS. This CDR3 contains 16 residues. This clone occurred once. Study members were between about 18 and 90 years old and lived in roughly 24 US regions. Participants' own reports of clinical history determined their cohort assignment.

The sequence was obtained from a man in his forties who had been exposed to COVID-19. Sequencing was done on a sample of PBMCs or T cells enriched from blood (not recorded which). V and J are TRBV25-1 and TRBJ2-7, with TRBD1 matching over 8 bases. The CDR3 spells CASSEIYTGQAYEQYF. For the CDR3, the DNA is TGTGCCAGCAGTGAAATCTATACGGGACAGGCATACGAGCAGTACTTC.